This TCR beta chain was recorded in a study of OX40 agonist ivuxolimab in advanced cancers. Concerning the study at large: Ivuxolimab was a fully human IgG2 agonistic monoclonal antibody targeting the costimulatory receptor OX40 (CD134). Intravenous ivuxolimab was administered to patients every 2 weeks at six dose levels: 0.01, 0.1, 0.3, 1.5, 3 and 10 mg/kg. Of the roughly 52 dose-escalation patients, hepatocellular carcinoma was present in roughly 19, melanoma in roughly 15, renal cell carcinoma in 9 and head and neck cancer in 9. In the dose-escalation cohort, 75% to 85% of patients were male, and the mean age was approximately 60 years with a range of about 20 to 79. Patients were allowed to have had prior anti-PD-1, anti-PD-L1 or anti-CTLA-4 therapy, and around two fifths of the dose-escalation patients had been treated with checkpoint inhibitors. Partial responses occurred in three dose-escalation patients: two with cutaneous melanoma and one with hepatocellular carcinoma. The purpose of peripheral TCRbeta sequencing was to test whether ivuxolimab changed TCR sequence diversity and led to clonal T-cell expansion. The paper covers the monotherapy dose-escalation part of the phase I ivuxolimab trial, which included N of about 56 patients.

Summary of the overall study and its limitations: Low levels of normalized T-cell clonal expansion were also seen in some patients who did not respond. Antigen specificity was not determined for the clonally expanded peripheral T cells. At doses of 0.1 to 3.0 mg/kg, clonal expansion of both CD4+ and CD8+ T cells in blood was seen between baseline and week 6. On average, CD8+ T cells showed more expanded clones than CD4+ T cells after ivuxolimab. In the 0.1-3.0 mg/kg groups, partial responders were among the patients with the lowest normalized peripheral clonal expansion, particularly in CD8+ T cells.

V was cut back by 5 bases and J by 0 bases, leaving a gap of 9 bases between them. The CDR3 numbers 14 residues from cysteine through phenylalanine. Here the CDR3 DNA is all that survives: 42 bases in frame from base 1. The germline V gene gives CDR1 as SGHRS and CDR2 as YFSETQ. In the case of this clone: What antigen it recognizes has not been identified. No much larger clone is present one base from it, and per-base qualities are unavailable.

Genomic DNA was extracted from sorted cells for sequencing of the TCRbeta CDR3 region. TCRbeta CDR3 regions were sequenced using the immunoSEQ Assay. TCRdb provides this immuneACCESS table in a form limited to in-frame rearrangements. Some clones are lacking; in checked studies, under half of them reflect an unresolved V gene, and why the rest are absent is not known. The sample records about 80,000 clones, more than 90% of which are singletons. The top ten clonotypes cover approximately 4.8% of the sample. The trial excluded patients who had a history of autoimmune disease or were on systemic immunosuppression. Peripheral blood for TCR sequencing was collected from all dose cohorts at baseline, on cycle 4 day 1, and on cycle 7 day 1. Samples were obtained from an open-label, multicenter, first-in-human phase I dose-escalation trial of ivuxolimab. Adults with locally advanced or metastatic melanoma, renal cell, hepatocellular, or head and neck squamous cell carcinoma were enrolled in the trial. Before TCR sequencing, CD4+ T cells and CD8+ T cells were sorted from peripheral blood as separate populations.

The chain couples TRBV5-1 to TRBJ2-1; the D segment might be TRBD1 or TRBD2, since each matches 6 bases. This TCR came from an adult with an advanced solid tumor such as melanoma, head and neck, liver or kidney cancer. Material: CD4+ or CD8+ T cells sorted from blood, obtained in a trial of the OX40 agonist ivuxolimab. The bases are TGCGCCAGCAGGGGGGGCGGCTCCTACAATGAGCAGTTCTTC. This encodes CASRGGGSYNEQFF.